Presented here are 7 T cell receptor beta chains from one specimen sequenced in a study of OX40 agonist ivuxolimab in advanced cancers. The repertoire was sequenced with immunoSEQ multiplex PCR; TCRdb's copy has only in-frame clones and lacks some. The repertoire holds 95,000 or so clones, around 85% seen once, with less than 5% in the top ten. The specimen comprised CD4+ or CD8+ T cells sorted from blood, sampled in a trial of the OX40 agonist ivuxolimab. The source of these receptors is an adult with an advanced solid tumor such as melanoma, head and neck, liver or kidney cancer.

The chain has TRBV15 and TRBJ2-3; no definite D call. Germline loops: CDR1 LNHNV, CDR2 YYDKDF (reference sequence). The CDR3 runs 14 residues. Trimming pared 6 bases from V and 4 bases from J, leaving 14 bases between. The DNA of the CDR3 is TGTGCCACCAGTCCCAACTTGGCGGCAGATACGCAGTATTTT. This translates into CATSPNLAADTQYF.

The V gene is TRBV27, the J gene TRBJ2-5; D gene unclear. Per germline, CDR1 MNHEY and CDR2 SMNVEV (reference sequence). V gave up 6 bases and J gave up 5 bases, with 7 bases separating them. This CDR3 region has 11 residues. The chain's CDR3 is CASSVGETQYF. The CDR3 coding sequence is TGTGCCAGCAGCGTTGGGGAGACCCAGTACTTC.

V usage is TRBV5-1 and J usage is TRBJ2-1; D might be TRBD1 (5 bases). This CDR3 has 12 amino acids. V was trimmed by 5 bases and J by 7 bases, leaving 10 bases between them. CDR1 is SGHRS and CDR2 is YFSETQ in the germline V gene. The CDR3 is CASRWTPNEQFF. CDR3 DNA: TGCGCCAGCAGGTGGACACCTAATGAGCAGTTCTTC.

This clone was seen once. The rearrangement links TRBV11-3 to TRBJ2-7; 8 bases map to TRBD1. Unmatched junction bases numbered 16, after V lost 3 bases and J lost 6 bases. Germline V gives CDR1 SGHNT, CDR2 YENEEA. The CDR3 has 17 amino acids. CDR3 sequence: CASSFSLLTGVRGEQYF. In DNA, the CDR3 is TGTGCCAGCAGCTTCTCCCTCTTGACAGGGGTACGAGGCGAGCAGTACTTC. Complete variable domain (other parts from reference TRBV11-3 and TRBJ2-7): EAGVVQSPRYKIIEKKQPVAFWCNPISGHNTLYWYLQNLGQGPELLIRYENEEAVDDSQLPKDRFSAERLKGVDSTLKIQPAELGDSAVYLCASSFSLLTGVRGEQYFGPGTRLTVT.

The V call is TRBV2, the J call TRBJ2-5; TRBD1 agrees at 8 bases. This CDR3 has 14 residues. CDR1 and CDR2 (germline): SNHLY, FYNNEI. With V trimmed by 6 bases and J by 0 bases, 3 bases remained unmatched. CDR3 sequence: CASRRDRYQETQYF. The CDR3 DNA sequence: TGTGCCAGCAGGAGGGACAGGTACCAAGAGACCCAGTACTTC.

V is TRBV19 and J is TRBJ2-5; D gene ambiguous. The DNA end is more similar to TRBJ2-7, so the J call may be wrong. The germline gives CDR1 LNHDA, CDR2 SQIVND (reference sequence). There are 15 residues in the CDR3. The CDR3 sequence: CASSTSLYGAYEQYF. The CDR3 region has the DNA TGTGCCAGTAGTACCTCCTTGTATGGTGCCTACGAGCAGTACTTC.

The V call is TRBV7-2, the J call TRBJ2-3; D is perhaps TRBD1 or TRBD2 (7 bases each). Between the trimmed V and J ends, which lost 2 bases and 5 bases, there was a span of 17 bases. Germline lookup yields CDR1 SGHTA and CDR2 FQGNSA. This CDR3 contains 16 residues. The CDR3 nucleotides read TGTGCCAGCAGCTTAATGGGAGGGGGCGACGGAGATACGCAGTATTTT. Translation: CASSLMGGGDGDTQYF.